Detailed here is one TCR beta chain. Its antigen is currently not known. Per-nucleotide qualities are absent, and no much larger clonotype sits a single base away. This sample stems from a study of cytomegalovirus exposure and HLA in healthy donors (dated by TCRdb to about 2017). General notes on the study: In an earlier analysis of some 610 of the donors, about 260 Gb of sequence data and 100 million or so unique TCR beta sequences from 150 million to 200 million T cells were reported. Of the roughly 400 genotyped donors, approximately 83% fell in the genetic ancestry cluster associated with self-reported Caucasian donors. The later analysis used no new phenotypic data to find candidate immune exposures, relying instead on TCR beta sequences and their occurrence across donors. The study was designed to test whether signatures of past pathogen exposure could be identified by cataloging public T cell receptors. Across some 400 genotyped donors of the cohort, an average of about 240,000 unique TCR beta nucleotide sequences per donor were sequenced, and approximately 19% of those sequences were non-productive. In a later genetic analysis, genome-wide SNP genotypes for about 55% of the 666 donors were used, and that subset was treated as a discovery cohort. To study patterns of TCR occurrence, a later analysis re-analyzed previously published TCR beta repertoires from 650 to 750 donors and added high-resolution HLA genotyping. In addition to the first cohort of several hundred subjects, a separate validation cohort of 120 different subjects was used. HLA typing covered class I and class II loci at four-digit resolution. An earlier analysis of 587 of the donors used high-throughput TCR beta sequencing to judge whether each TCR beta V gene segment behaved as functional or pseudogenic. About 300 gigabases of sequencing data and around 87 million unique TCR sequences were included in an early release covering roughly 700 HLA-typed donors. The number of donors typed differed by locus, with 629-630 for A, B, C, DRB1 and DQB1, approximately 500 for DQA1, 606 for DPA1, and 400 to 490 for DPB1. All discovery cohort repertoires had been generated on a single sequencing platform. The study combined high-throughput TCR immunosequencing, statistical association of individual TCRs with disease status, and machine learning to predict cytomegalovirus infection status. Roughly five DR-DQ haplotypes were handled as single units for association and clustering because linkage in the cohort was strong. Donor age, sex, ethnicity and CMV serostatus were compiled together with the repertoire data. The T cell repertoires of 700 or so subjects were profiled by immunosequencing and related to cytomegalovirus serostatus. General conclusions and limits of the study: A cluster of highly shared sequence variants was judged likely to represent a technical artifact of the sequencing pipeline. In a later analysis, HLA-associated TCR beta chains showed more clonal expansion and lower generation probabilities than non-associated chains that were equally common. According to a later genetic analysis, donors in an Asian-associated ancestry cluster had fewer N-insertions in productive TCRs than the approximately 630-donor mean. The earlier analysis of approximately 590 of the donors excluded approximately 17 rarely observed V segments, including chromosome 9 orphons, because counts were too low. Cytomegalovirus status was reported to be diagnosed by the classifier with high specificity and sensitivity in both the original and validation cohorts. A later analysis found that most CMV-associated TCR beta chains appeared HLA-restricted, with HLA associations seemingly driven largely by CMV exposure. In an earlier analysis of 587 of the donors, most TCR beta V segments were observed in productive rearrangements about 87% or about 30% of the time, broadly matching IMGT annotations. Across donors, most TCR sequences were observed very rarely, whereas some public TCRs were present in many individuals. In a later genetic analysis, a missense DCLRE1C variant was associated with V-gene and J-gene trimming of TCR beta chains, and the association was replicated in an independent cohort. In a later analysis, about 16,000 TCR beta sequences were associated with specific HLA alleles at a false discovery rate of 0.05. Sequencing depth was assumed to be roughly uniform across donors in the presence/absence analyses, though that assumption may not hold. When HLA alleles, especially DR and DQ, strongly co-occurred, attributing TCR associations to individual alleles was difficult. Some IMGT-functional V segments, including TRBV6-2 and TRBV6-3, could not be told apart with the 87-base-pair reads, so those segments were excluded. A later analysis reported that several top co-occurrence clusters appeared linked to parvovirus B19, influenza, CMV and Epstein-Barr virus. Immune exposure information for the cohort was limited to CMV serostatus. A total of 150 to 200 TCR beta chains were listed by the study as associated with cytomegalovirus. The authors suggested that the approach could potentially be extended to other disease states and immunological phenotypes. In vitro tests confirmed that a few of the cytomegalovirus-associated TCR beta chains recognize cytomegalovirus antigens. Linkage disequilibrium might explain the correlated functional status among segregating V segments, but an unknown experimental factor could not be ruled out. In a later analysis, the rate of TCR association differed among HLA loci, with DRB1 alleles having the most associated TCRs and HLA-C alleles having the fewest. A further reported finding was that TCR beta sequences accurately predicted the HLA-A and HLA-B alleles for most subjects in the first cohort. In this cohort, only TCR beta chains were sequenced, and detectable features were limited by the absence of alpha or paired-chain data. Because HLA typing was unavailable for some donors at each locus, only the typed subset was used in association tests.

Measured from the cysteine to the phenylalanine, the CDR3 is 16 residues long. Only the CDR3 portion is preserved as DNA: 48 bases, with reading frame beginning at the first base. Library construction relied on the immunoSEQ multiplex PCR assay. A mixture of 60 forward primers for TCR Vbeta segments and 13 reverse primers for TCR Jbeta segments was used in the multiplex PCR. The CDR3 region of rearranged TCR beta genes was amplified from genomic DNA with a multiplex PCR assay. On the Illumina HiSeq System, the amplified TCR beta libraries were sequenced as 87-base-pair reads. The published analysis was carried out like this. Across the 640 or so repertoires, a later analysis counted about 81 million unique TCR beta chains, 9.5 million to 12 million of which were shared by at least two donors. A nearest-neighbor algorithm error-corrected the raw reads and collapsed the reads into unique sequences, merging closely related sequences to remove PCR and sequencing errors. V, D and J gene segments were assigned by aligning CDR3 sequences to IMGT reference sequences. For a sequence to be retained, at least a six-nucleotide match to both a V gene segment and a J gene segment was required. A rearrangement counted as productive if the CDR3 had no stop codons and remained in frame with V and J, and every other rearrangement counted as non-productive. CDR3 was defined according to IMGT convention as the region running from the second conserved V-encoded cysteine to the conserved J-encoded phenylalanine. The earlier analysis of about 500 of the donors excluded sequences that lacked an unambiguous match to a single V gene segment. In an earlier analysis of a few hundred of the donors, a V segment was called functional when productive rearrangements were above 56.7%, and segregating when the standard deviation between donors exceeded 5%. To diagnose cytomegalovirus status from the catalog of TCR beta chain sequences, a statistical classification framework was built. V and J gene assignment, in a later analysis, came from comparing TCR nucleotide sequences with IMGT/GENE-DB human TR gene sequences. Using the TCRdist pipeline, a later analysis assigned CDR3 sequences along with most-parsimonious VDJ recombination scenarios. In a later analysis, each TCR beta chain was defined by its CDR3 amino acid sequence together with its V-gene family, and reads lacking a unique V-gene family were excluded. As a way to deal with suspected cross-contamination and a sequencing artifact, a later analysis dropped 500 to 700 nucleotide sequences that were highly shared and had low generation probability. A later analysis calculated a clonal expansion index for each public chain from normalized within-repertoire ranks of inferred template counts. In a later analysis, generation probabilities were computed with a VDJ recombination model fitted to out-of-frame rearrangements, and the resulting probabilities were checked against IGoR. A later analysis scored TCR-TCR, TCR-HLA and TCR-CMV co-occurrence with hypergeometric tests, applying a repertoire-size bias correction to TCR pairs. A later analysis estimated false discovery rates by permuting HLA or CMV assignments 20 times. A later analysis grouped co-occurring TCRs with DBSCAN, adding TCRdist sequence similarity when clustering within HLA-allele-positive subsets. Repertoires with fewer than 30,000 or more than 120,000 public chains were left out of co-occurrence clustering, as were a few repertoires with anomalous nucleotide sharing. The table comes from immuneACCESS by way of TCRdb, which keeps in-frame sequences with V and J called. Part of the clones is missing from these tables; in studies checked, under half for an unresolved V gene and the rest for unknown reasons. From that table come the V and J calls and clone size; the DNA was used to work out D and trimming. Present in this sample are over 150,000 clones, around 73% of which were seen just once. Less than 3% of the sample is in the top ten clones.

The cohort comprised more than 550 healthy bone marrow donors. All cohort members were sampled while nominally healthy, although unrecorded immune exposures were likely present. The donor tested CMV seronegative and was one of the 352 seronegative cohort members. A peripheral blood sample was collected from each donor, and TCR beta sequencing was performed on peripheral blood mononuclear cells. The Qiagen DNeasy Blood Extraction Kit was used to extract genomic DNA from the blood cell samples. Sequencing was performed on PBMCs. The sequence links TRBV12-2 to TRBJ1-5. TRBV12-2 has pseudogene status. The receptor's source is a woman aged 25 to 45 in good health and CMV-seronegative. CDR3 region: CASRKPGRKPNQPQHF. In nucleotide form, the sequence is TGTGCAAGTCGCAAGCCGGGTCGGAAGCCAAATCAGCCCCAGCATTTT.